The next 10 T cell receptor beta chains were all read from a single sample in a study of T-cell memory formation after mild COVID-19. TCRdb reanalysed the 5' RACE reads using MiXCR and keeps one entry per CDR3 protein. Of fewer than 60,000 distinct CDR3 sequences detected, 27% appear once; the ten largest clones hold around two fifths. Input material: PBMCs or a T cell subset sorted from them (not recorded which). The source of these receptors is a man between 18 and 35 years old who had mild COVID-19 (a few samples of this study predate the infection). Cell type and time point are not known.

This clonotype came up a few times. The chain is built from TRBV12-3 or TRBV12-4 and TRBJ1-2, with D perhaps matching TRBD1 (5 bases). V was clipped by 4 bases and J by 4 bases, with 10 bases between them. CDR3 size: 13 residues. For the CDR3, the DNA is TGTGCCAGCAGTTGGGGGGATGGCTATGGCTACACCTTC. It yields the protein CASSWGDGYGYTF.

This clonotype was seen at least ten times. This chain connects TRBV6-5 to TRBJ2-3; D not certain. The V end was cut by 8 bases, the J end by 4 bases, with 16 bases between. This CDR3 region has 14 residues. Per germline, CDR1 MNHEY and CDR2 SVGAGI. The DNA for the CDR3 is TGTGCCAGCGGCGGCGCAACCTCGGCAGATACGCAGTATTTT. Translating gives CASGGATSADTQYF.

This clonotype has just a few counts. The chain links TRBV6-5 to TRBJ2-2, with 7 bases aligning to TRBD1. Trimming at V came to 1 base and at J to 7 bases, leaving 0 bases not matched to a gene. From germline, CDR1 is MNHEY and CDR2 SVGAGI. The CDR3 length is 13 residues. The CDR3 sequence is CASSYYRGGELFF. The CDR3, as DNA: TGTGCCAGCAGTTACTACAGGGGCGGGGAGCTGTTTTTT.

This chain's CDR3 is CASSPAGGTYNEQFF. CDR3 sequence (DNA): TGTGCCAGCAGCCCAGCGGGGGGGACCTACAATGAGCAGTTCTTC. V usage is TRBV7-2 and J usage is TRBJ2-1; TRBD2 aligns across 10 bases. Trimming at V came to 5 bases and at J to 2 bases, leaving 3 bases not matched to a gene. CDR1 is SGHTA and CDR2 is FQGNSA in the germline V gene. The CDR3 totals 15 residues. The whole variable domain, remainder taken from reference TRBV7-2 and TRBJ2-1, is GAGVSQSPSNKVTEKGKDVELRCDPISGHTALYWYRQSLGQGLEFLIYFQGNSAPDKSGLPSDRFSAERTGGSVSTLTIQRTQQEDSAVYLCASSPAGGTYNEQFFGPGTRLTVL.

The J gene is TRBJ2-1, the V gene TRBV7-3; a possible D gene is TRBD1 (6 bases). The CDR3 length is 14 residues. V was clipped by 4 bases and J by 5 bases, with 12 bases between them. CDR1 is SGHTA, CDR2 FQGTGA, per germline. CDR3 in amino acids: CASSSAQGDNEQFF. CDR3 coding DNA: TGTGCCAGCAGCTCGGCACAGGGAGACAATGAGCAGTTCTTC.

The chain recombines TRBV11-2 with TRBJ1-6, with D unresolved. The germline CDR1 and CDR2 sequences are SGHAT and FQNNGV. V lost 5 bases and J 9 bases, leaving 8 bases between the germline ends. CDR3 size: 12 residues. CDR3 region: CASSPFISPLHF. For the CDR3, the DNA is TGTGCCAGCAGCCCCTTTATTTCACCCCTCCACTTT.

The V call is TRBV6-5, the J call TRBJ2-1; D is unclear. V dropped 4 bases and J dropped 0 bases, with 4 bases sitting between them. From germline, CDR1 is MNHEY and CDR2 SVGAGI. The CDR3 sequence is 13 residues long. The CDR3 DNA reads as TGTGCCAGCAGTTTCGACTCCTACAATGAGCAGTTCTTC. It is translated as CASSFDSYNEQFF.

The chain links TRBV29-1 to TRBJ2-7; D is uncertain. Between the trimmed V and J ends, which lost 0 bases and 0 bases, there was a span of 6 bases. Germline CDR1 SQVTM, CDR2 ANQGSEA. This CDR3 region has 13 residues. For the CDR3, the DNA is TGCAGCGTTGAAGACACCCGCTCCTACGAGCAGTACTTC. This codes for CSVEDTRSYEQYF.

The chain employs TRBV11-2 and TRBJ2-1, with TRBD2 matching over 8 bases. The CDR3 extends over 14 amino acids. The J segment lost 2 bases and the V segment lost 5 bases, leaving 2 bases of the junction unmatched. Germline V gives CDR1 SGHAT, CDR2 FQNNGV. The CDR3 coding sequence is TGTGCCAGCAGCCAAGCGGGGGCCTACAATGAGCAGTTCTTC. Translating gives CASSQAGAYNEQFF.

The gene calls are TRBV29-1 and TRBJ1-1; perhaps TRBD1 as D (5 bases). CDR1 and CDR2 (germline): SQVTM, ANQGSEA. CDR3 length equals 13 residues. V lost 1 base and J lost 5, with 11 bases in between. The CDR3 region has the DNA TGCAGCGTTGAAGGGACAAAGGGAACTGAAGCTTTCTTT. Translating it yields CSVEGTKGTEAFF.